This TCR beta chain is drawn from a study of cytomegalovirus exposure and HLA in healthy donors. Study outcomes and limitations: Researchers reported in a later analysis that common viral pathogens appeared linked to several top clusters. A list of about 180 TCR beta chains associated with cytomegalovirus was given. HLA restriction was apparent for most CMV-associated TCR beta chains in a later analysis. Per a prior analysis, the majority of TCR beta V segments were productive roughly 90% or roughly 30% of the time.

A word on this clone: Its specificity is not known.

CDR1 KGHSH and CDR2 LQKENI come from the germline V gene. Trimming removed 2 bases at V and 0 bases at J, with 14 bases between. The CDR3 contains 16 residues. Primers included in the PCR were 60 Vbeta and 13 Jbeta primers. Sequenced by immunoSEQ multiplex PCR; TCRdb stores in-frame clones only, minus some. The data show some 110,000 clones, about 72% seen once. This TCR came from a man aged 50 to 59 in good health and CMV-seropositive. The sequencing input was PBMCs. The V gene is TRBV18, the J gene TRBJ2-7; tentatively, D is TRBD1 (5 bases). The CDR3 here is CASSPGAQGGSYEQYF. The CDR3 bases are TGTGCCAGCTCACCAGGGGCCCAGGGCGGCTCCTACGAGCAGTACTTC. The whole variable domain, filled in from reference TRBV18 and TRBJ2-7, reads NAGVMQNPRHLVRRRGQEARLRCSPMKGHSHVYWYRQLPEEGLKFMVYLQKENIIDESGMPKERFSAEFPKEGPSILRIQQVVRGDSAAYFCASSPGAQGGSYEQYFGPGTRLTVT.